This T cell receptor (beta chain) derives from a study of identical twins. Trimming cost V 10 bases and J 7 bases; bases outside gene matches: 6. Per germline, CDR1 ENHRY and CDR2 SYGVKD. The CDR3 contains 13 residues. TCRdb ran MiXCR on the 5' RACE reads and lists one entry per CDR3 protein. Of about 920,000 distinct CDR3 sequences in the sample, over 9% are singletons; the top ten hold around 1.6%. These same data were also listed under a study on yellow fever vaccine responses in identical twins.

The sequence derives from a woman between 18 and 29 years old in good health. Input material: PBMCs. The J gene is TRBJ2-1, the V gene TRBV10-3, with 11 bases fitting TRBD2. The CDR3, as DNA: TGTGCCACTTCTAGCGGGGGGATTAATGAGCAGTTCTTC. Its translation is CATSSGGINEQFF.